The 20 T cell receptor beta chains below all came from one sample that was sequenced in a study of radiotherapy plus CTLA-4 blockade in lung cancer. The method was immunoSEQ multiplex PCR; TCRdb's version includes in-frame clones alone and lacks a portion of them. The sample includes 40,000 to 50,000 clones, 73% seen only once; the top ten take 3.5%. Sequenced material: peripheral blood, taken from a patient treated with radiotherapy plus ipilimumab. The source is a human donor with non-small cell lung cancer who had a complete response to radiotherapy plus ipilimumab.

V is TRBV11-2 and J is TRBJ2-7, with TRBD2 identical over 9 bases. The germline V gene has CDR1 SGHAT and CDR2 FQNNGV. V lost 5 bases, J lost 0 bases, and 14 bases stayed unmatched. The CDR3 spans 18 residues. The CDR3 bases are TGTGCCAGCAGCACCGGGACTAGCCCATTACGAAGCTCCTACGAGCAGTACTTC. Translating it yields CASSTGTSPLRSSYEQYF.

The chain combines TRBV5-1 with TRBJ2-3, with 7 positions matching TRBD2. The CDR3 covers 16 residues. Per the germline V gene, CDR1 is SGHRS and CDR2 is YFSETQ. The trim removed 4 bases at V and 1 base at J, leaving 9 bases unmatched. The CDR3 DNA follows: TGCGCCAGCAGCCCCTTGCGCGGGGGAGGCACAGATACGCAGTATTTT. Protein sequence: CASSPLRGGGTDTQYF.

The gene calls are TRBV7-8 and TRBJ2-7; 15 bases agree with TRBD2. CDR3 length equals 17 residues. V lost 4 bases, J lost 1 base, and 5 bases stayed unmatched. Germline CDR1 reads SGHVS; CDR2 reads FQNEAQ. CDR3 DNA: TGTGCCAGCAGCTCAGGGACTAGCGGGGGGTTTTCCTACGAGCAGTACTTC. As protein: CASSSGTSGGFSYEQYF.

The chain joins TRBV28 to TRBJ1-4, with a weak D call TRBD1 (6 bases). CDR1 is MDHEN and CDR2 is SYDVKM in the germline V gene. The CDR3 extends over 16 amino acids. The V end lost 3 bases, the J end lost 10 bases, and 21 bases lay between the germline ends. CDR3 nucleotide sequence: TGTGCCAGCAGTTTCCGGCGAGGGGGGGGTAAAGGAAAACTGTTTTTT. This encodes CASSFRRGGGKGKLFF.

This chain connects TRBV6-1 to TRBJ1-2; D possibly corresponds to TRBD1 (6 bases). The CDR3 extends over 15 amino acids. Trimming stripped 2 bases from V and 4 bases from J, with 14 bases between. Germline assignment: CDR1 MNHNS and CDR2 SASEGT. The CDR3 DNA sequence: TGTGCCAGCAGTGAACTCGTACAGGGTGCCTATGGCTACACCTTC. Protein sequence: CASSELVQGAYGYTF.

The chain recombines TRBV19 with TRBJ2-6; 8 bases map to TRBD2. Germline V CDR1 and CDR2: LNHDA, SQIVND (reference sequence). The length of the CDR3 is 18 residues. V dropped 1 base and J dropped 0; count of bases not matched to a gene: 5. The CDR3 DNA follows: TGTGCCAGTAGTATAGGCGGGGGGTGGGGCTCTGGGGCCAACGTCCTGACTTTC. This codes for CASSIGGGWGSGANVLTF.

The chain uses TRBV28 and TRBJ1-2; no reliable D call. The CDR3 runs to 12 residues. V lost 9 bases to trimming and J lost 8 bases, with 16 bases between them. The germline V gene encodes CDR1 MDHEN and CDR2 SYDVKM. CDR3 sequence reads: CASTPGIGGYTF. CDR3 DNA: TGTGCCAGTACCCCCGGGATAGGGGGCTACACCTTC.

The chain recombines TRBV7-9 with TRBJ1-1, with TRBD1 as a possible D gene (6 bases). Trimming left V 1 base short and J 5 bases short, with 8 bases between. The CDR3 is made up of 13 amino acids. Germline CDR1 and CDR2: SEHNR and FQNEAQ (reference sequence). The CDR3 spells CASSLGTGTEAFF. The CDR3 DNA reads as TGTGCCAGCAGCTTAGGTACAGGGACTGAAGCTTTCTTT.

This chain connects TRBV5-6 to TRBJ1-1, with D possibly matching TRBD1 (6 bases). The CDR3 covers 17 residues. CDR1 is SGHDT, CDR2 YYEEEE, per germline. V shed 1 base and J shed 1 base, with 17 bases lying between them. DNA of the CDR3: TGTGCCAGCAGCTTGCTAGGGGGTGGGGGTCCGAACACTGAAGCTTTCTTT. Protein: CASSLLGGGGPNTEAFF.

The V and J genes are TRBV14 and TRBJ2-7, with D tentatively TRBD2 (6 bases). The CDR3 consists of 16 residues. V lost 0 bases, J lost 1 base, and 13 bases lay in between. Germline CDR1 SGHDN, CDR2 FVKESK. In DNA, the CDR3 is TGTGCCAGCAGCCAAGAGGGATGGGGGGAATCCTACGAGCAGTACTTC. Translating gives CASSQEGWGESYEQYF.

The gene calls are TRBV4-1 and TRBJ2-2; the match to TRBD2 covers 12 bases. Germline V CDR1 and CDR2: MGHRA, YSYEKL. Trimming took 4 bases from V and 5 from J; bases not matched to a gene: 5. The CDR3 loop spans 16 amino acids. This CDR3 reads CASSPTSGGWTGELFF. The CDR3 DNA sequence: TGCGCCAGCAGCCCAACTAGCGGGGGGTGGACCGGGGAGCTGTTTTTT.

Details on this clone: Relative to the germline gene, one junction end is altered; a read error may explain this. This rearrangement joins TRBV11-2 to TRBJ1-2, with TRBD1 identical over 7 bases. Germline values: CDR1 SGHAT, CDR2 FQNNGV. The CDR3 runs 14 residues. Here the CDR3 DNA reads TGTGCCAGCAGCTCATTCGGACAGGACTACGGCTACACCTTC. Translated: CASSSFGQDYGYTF. Full variable domain (outside the CDR3, taken from reference TRBV11-2 and TRBJ1-2): EAGVAQSPRYKIIEKRQSVAFWCNPISGHATLYWYQQILGQGPKLLIQFQNNGVVDDSQLPKDRFSAERLKGVDSTLKIQPAKLEDSAVYLCASSSFGQDYGYTFGSGTRLTVV.

The chain joins TRBV5-6 to TRBJ1-2, with 8 bases identical to TRBD1. Looked up from germline, CDR1 is SGHDT and CDR2 is YYEEEE. This CDR3 spans 13 amino acids. After removal of 4 bases from V and 3 bases from J, the junction contained 2 bases not matched to a gene. CDR3 in amino acids: CASSPDRDYGYTF. Written as DNA, the CDR3 is TGTGCCAGCAGCCCGGACAGGGACTATGGCTACACCTTC.

This chain uses TRBV12-2 with TRBJ1-5; the DNA was not used to check the table's D call, TRBD1. TRBV12-2 is recorded as a pseudogene. This CDR3 comprises 16 residues. This CDR3 is CASRARTGAGNQPQHF. The CDR3 nucleotides read TGTGCAAGTCGCGCCCGGACAGGGGCGGGCAATCAGCCCCAGCATTTT.

This clone came up once. The genes are TRBV7-9 and TRBJ2-7; D is perhaps TRBD1 (7 bases). The ends were cut back, 4 bases at V and 3 bases at J, with 13 bases in the middle. Germline CDR1 reads SEHNR; CDR2 reads FQNEAQ (reference sequence). There are 14 residues in the CDR3. The CDR3 reads CASSSQGGIYEQYF. Written as DNA, the CDR3 is TGTGCCAGCAGCTCTCAGGGGGGAATCTACGAGCAGTACTTC.

The V call is TRBV9, the J call TRBJ2-7; the match to TRBD2 covers 10 bases. The germline CDR1 and CDR2 sequences are SGDLS and YYNGEE. This CDR3 region has 14 residues. The V segment lost 3 bases and the J segment 4 bases; nucleotides outside the gene matches: 4. In nucleotides, the CDR3 is TGTGCCAGCAGCGCTAGCGGGGGAGAATACGAGCAGTACTTC. It is translated as CASSASGGEYEQYF.

This sequence joins TRBV27 and TRBJ1-4; D ambiguous. The CDR3 covers 15 residues. Germline V gene data show CDR1 as MNHEY and CDR2 as SMNVEV (reference sequence). The V and J ends lost 0 bases and 5 bases respectively, with 10 bases between them. The CDR3 bases are TGTGCCAGCAGTTTATCGGCAGGTCCAAATGAAAAACTGTTTTTT. This encodes CASSLSAGPNEKLFF.

The rearrangement uses TRBV7-9 and TRBJ2-7; 8 bases fit TRBD1. The germline V gene encodes CDR1 SEHNR and CDR2 FQNEAQ (reference sequence). The V segment lost 5 bases and the J segment 6 bases; nucleotides outside the gene matches: 6. The CDR3 spans 13 residues. This chain's CDR3 is CASSLQTGAEQYF. For the CDR3, the DNA is TGTGCCAGCAGCCTACAGACAGGGGCCGAGCAGTACTTC.

This chain links TRBV7-2 with TRBJ2-7; D remains ambiguous. The CDR3 sequence is 12 residues long. In germline, CDR1 is SGHTA, CDR2 FQGNSA. The V end was cut by 5 bases, the J end by 0 bases, with 5 bases between. This chain's CDR3 is CASSPSSYEQYF. For the CDR3, the DNA is TGTGCCAGCAGCCCCAGCTCCTACGAGCAGTACTTC.

The gene calls are TRBV9 and TRBJ2-2; the match to TRBD2 covers 10 bases. The CDR3 consists of 15 residues. V trimming: 1 base; J trimming: 3 bases; junction bases outside the gene matches: 0. In germline, CDR1 is SGDLS, CDR2 YYNGEE. The CDR3 sequence: CASSVLAGDTGELFF. DNA of the CDR3: TGTGCCAGCAGCGTACTAGCGGGGGACACCGGGGAGCTGTTTTTT.